The 20 T cell receptor beta chains listed next were all sequenced from one sample in a study of neoadjuvant anti-PD-1 for oral cavity cancer. TCRdb's copy holds only in-frame clones and misses some; the assay was immunoSEQ multiplex PCR. The sample contains more than 12,000 clones, around 70% of which appear only once. Time point defined: after neoadjuvant nivolumab, at surgical resection. Sequenced here: PBMCs, sampled after nivolumab (anti-PD-1) treatment. All receptors come from a person aged 40 to 85 with oral cavity squamous cell carcinoma.

The chain combines TRBV5-6 with TRBJ2-6; either TRBD1 or TRBD2 may fit D (6 bases each). The germline V gene encodes CDR1 SGHDT and CDR2 YYEEEE. The V end was cut by 0 bases, the J end by 2 bases, with 9 bases between. This CDR3 is 16 amino acids long. The CDR3 DNA is TGTGCCAGCAGCTTGGAGAGGGGGGCTGGGGCCAACGTCCTGACTTTC. Protein: CASSLERGAGANVLTF.

The chain uses TRBV7-8 and TRBJ2-5, with D perhaps given as TRBD1 or TRBD2 (5 bases each). The CDR3 loop spans 18 amino acids. V was trimmed by 5 bases and J by 2 bases, leaving 24 bases between them. Germline V gene data show CDR1 as SGHVS and CDR2 as FQNEAQ. CDR3 loop: CASSQTGWDPLGQETQYF. The CDR3 nucleotides are TGTGCCAGCAGCCAAACCGGATGGGACCCCCTGGGGCAAGAGACCCAGTACTTC. Combining the CDR3 with reference TRBV7-8 and TRBJ2-5 gives the whole variable domain GAGVSQSPRYKVAKRGQDVALRCDPISGHVSLFWYQQALGQGPEFLTYFQNEAQLDKSGLPSDRFFAERPEGSVSTLKIQRTQQEDSAVYLCASSQTGWDPLGQETQYFGPGTRLLVL.

This clone appeared a single time. The chain has TRBV4-2 and TRBJ2-3; 8 bases are shared with TRBD2. J gave up 3 bases and V 4 bases, and 6 bases lay outside the gene matches. Germline V lookup: CDR1 LGHNA, CDR2 YNFKEQ. The CDR3 has 15 amino acids. The CDR3 loop reads CASSRSAGGTDTQYF. The CDR3 bases are TGTGCCAGCAGCCGGTCCGCGGGAGGTACAGATACGCAGTATTTT.

The rearrangement joins TRBV12-1 to TRBJ2-7. TRBV12-1 is marked as a pseudogene. The CDR3 is 14 amino acids. CDR3 in DNA: TGTGCCAGCAGCTTTCCCAAGAATACCTACGAGCAGTACTTC. This translates into CASSFPKNTYEQYF.

A few counts support this clone. This chain connects TRBV5-1 to TRBJ2-5, with TRBD1 matching 7 bases. Germline assignment: CDR1 SGHRS and CDR2 YFSETQ. CDR3 length: 14 amino acids. V dropped 4 bases and J dropped 1; count of bases not matched to a gene: 4. In DNA, the CDR3 is TGCGCCAGCAGCCGGGGACAGCTCCAAGAGACCCAGTACTTC. It translates to CASSRGQLQETQYF. The full variable domain, rest sourced from reference TRBV5-1 and TRBJ2-5, is KAGVTQTPRYLIKTRGQQVTLSCSPISGHRSVSWYQQTPGQGLQFLFEYFSETQRNKGNFPGRFSGRQFSNSRSEMNVSTLELGDSALYLCASSRGQLQETQYFGPGTRLLVL.

V and J are TRBV10-3 and TRBJ2-5; 7 bases match TRBD1. The CDR3 covers 13 residues. V lost 4 bases and J lost 3; bases outside the gene matches: 2. In germline, CDR1 is ENHRY, CDR2 SYGVKD. CDR3 sequence: CAISAGTEETQYF. Here the CDR3 DNA reads TGTGCCATCAGTGCGGGGACAGAAGAGACCCAGTACTTC.

The genes are TRBV14 and TRBJ2-7; 10 bases map to TRBD2. The CDR3 contains 15 residues. CDR1 and CDR2 (germline): SGHDN, FVKESK. V gave up 0 bases and J gave up 1 base; unmatched junction bases: 0. The DNA for the CDR3 is TGTGCCAGCAGCCAAGAACTAGCGGGATCCTACGAGCAGTACTTC. This codes for CASSQELAGSYEQYF.

This clone showed up just a few times. V usage is TRBV21-1 and J usage is TRBJ2-7; the table's D call of TRBD1 was not tested on the DNA. TRBV21-1 is termed a pseudogene. The length of the CDR3 is 15 residues. Here the CDR3 DNA reads TGTGCCAGCAGCAAAGTCACAGGGGAATACTACGAGCAGTACTTC. Translated, it gives CASSKVTGEYYEQYF.

This rearrangement joins TRBV30 to TRBJ2-3; 13 nucleotides agree with TRBD2. The ends lost 6 bases at V and 7 bases at J; junction bases unmatched: 7. Germline V CDR1 and CDR2: GTSNPN, SVGIG (reference sequence). The CDR3 consists of 14 residues. The CDR3 reads CACQLAGGRYTQYF. In DNA, the CDR3 is TGTGCCTGTCAACTAGCGGGAGGGCGGTATACGCAGTATTTT.

This chain uses TRBV19 with TRBJ2-7, with 8 nucleotides matching TRBD1. The CDR3 runs to 16 residues. Germline CDR1 is LNHDA and CDR2 is SQIVND (reference sequence). V lost 4 bases and J lost 2; bases outside the gene matches: 10. DNA of the CDR3: TGTGCCAGTAGTACGGCAGGGGGCTTTTCCCCCTACGAGCAGTACTTC. Amino acids: CASSTAGGFSPYEQYF.

The chain is built from TRBV2 and TRBJ2-3; 7 nucleotides match TRBD2. In germline, CDR1 is SNHLY, CDR2 FYNNEI. CDR3 length: 13 amino acids. V shed 7 bases, J shed 5 bases, and the junction held 6 bases outside the gene matches. Here the CDR3 reads CASKGLAVDTQYF. The CDR3 DNA reads TGTGCCAGCAAAGGTCTAGCGGTAGATACGCAGTATTTT.

The genes are TRBV5-1 and TRBJ2-2; possibly TRBD1 or TRBD2 for D (5 bases each). CDR1 is SGHRS, CDR2 YFSETQ, per germline. This CDR3 spans 16 amino acids. Trimming took off 3 bases at V and 6 bases at J, with 18 bases between the two ends. In DNA, the CDR3 is TGCGCCAGCAGCTGGGTTGGGCCGATGGGGGCCGGGGAGCTGTTTTTT. It codes for CASSWVGPMGAGELFF.

The chain combines TRBV28 with TRBJ1-2, with TRBD1 as a possible D gene (5 bases). V was cut by 5 bases and J by 4 bases, with 14 bases left in between. The CDR3 is 14 amino acids. The germline gives CDR1 MDHEN, CDR2 SYDVKM. The CDR3 bases are TGTGCCAGCAGTCGTACAACAGGAGTCTATGGCTACACCTTC. Protein sequence: CASSRTTGVYGYTF.

The CDR3 here is CASSPGDFKETQYF. DNA for the CDR3: TGTGCCAGCAGCCCTGGGGACTTTAAAGAGACCCAGTACTTC. The rearrangement uses TRBV7-9 and TRBJ2-5, with a possible D match to TRBD2 (6 bases). Germline lookup yields CDR1 SEHNR and CDR2 FQNEAQ (reference sequence). The V and J ends lost 5 bases and 3 bases respectively, with 13 bases between them. This CDR3 has 14 residues.

This clone was seen once. The chain links TRBV10-3 to TRBJ1-3, with D hard to call. This CDR3 region has 13 residues. V lost 4 bases and J 2 bases, leaving 6 bases between the germline ends. The germline gives CDR1 ENHRY, CDR2 SYGVKD. The CDR3 nucleotides are TGTGCCATCAGTGGAGTGCCTGGAAACACCATATATTTT. The encoded protein is CAISGVPGNTIYF.

The chain carries TRBV15 and TRBJ2-7, with no clear D. Germline CDR1 reads LNHNV; CDR2 reads YYDKDF (reference sequence). The CDR3 consists of 13 residues. Trimming took 0 bases from V and 6 from J, leaving 9 bases between them. CDR3 residues: CATSRDLGLEQYF. CDR3 DNA sequence: TGTGCCACCAGCAGAGATCTAGGTCTCGAGCAGTACTTC.

This clone came up a few times. V gene TRBV7-2 combines with J gene TRBJ2-2, with 7 bases matching TRBD2. This CDR3 has 16 residues. Trimming at V came to 5 bases and at J to 0 bases, leaving 6 bases not matched to a gene. The germline V gene has CDR1 SGHTA and CDR2 FQGNSA. CDR3 sequence: CASSLLAVSNTGELFF. As DNA, the CDR3 is TGTGCCAGCAGCCTTCTAGCGGTCTCGAACACCGGGGAGCTGTTTTTT.

This chain uses TRBV6-1 with TRBJ2-1; 11 positions match TRBD2. Germline lookup yields CDR1 MNHNS and CDR2 SASEGT. CDR3 length: 17 residues. J was trimmed by 7 bases and V by 4 bases; bases with no gene match: 12. This CDR3 reads CASSGGNLAGGGNEQFF. CDR3 coding DNA: TGTGCCAGCAGTGGGGGTAACTTAGCGGGAGGGGGAAATGAGCAGTTCTTC.

The rearrangement uses TRBV10-3 and TRBJ2-7; possible D gene TRBD1, 5 bases. From germline, CDR1 is ENHRY and CDR2 SYGVKD. The CDR3 has 14 amino acids. Trimming took off 4 bases at V and 3 bases at J, with 13 bases between the two ends. The CDR3 sequence is CAISVAGPDYEQYF. Here the CDR3 DNA reads TGTGCCATCAGTGTGGCAGGGCCGGACTACGAGCAGTACTTC.

V usage is TRBV6-4 and J usage is TRBJ2-7; 12 bases align to TRBD2. V shed 5 bases and J 0 bases; nucleotides not matched to a gene: 11. This CDR3 has 18 amino acids. The germline gives CDR1 MRHNA, CDR2 SNTAGT. Written as DNA, the CDR3 is TGTGCCAGCAGTTCCGGGACTAGCGGGTCCAGGGACTCCTACGAGCAGTACTTC. As protein: CASSSGTSGSRDSYEQYF.